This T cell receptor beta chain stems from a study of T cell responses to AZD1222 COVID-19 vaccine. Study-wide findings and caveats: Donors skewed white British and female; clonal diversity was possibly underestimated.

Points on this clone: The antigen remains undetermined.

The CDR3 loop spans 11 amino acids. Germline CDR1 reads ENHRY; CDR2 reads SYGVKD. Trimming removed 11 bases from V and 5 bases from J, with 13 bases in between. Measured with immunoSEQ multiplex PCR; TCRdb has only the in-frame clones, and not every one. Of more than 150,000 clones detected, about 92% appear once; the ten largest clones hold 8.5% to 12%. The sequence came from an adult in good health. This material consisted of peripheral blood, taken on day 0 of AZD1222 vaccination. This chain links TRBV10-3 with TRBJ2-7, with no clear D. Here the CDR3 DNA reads TGTGCCTCCGGAGCCGTAGACGAGCAGTACTTC. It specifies CASGAVDEQYF.